This TCR beta chain was captured in a study of cytomegalovirus exposure and HLA in healthy donors. CDR3 length: 12 amino acids. The ends lost 10 bases at V and 7 bases at J; junction bases unmatched: 9. Germline CDR1 reads KGHSH; CDR2 reads LQKENI. The PCR had 60 Vbeta and 13 Jbeta primers. Clones were sequenced by immunoSEQ multiplex PCR, and TCRdb holds only the in-frame ones, with some missing. The sample contains 280,000 or so clones, 85% to 90% of which appear only once. This clonotype was obtained from a woman aged 18-29 years in good health and CMV-seronegative. This chain joins TRBV18 and TRBJ1-1; the match to TRBD1 covers 7 bases. Sequencing input: PBMCs. CDR3 region: CATGPTGNEAFF. CDR3 DNA: TGTGCCACAGGACCGACAGGGAATGAAGCTTTCTTT.